The 18 T cell receptor beta chains below all came from one sample that was sequenced in a study. MiXCR, run by TCRdb on the reads, gives a single entry per CDR3 protein. The sample contains some 5,500 distinct CDR3 sequences, just over 9.5% of which appear only once. Sequenced: CD4+ T cells from synovial fluid. The receptor set was obtained from a human donor with rheumatoid arthritis.

This clonotype was seen many times. The chain combines TRBV11-2 with TRBJ2-3; no clear D gene. CDR1 is SGHAT, CDR2 FQNNGV, per germline. V was clipped by 0 bases and J by 8 bases, with 18 bases between them. There are 16 residues in the CDR3. CDR3 nucleotide sequence: TGTGCCAGCAGCTTAGACCAACCCTTCGTCTCCGGTACGCAGTATTTT. Protein sequence: CASSLDQPFVSGTQYF. Complete variable domain (other parts from reference TRBV11-2 and TRBJ2-3): EAGVAQSPRYKIIEKRQSVAFWCNPISGHATLYWYQQILGQGPKLLIQFQNNGVVDDSQLPKDRFSAERLKGVDSTLKIQPAKLEDSAVYLCASSLDQPFVSGTQYFGPGTRLTVL.

This clonotype is categorized as large. For the CDR3, the DNA is TGTGCCAGCAGCACTAGCGGGACGACCTCCTACGAGCAGTACTTC. It yields the protein CASSTSGTTSYEQYF. The rearrangement links TRBV11-3 to TRBJ2-7; 10 bases match TRBD2. Germline assignment: CDR1 SGHNT and CDR2 YENEEA. V trimming: 5 bases; J trimming: 0 bases; junction bases outside the gene matches: 4. This CDR3 spans 15 amino acids. The variable domain in full, with the rest retrieved from reference TRBV11-3 and TRBJ2-7, is EAGVVQSPRYKIIEKKQPVAFWCNPISGHNTLYWYLQNLGQGPELLIRYENEEAVDDSQLPKDRFSAERLKGVDSTLKIQPAELGDSAVYLCASSTSGTTSYEQYFGPGTRLTVT.

The chain couples TRBV19 to TRBJ2-7, with a weak D call TRBD1 (5 bases). V was shortened by 3 bases and J by 2 bases, with 8 bases between the two germline ends. The CDR3 runs to 13 residues. Germline CDR1 is LNHDA and CDR2 is SQIVND (reference sequence). CDR3 residues: CASSIDRAYEQYF. For the CDR3, the DNA is TGTGCCAGTAGTATTGACAGAGCCTACGAGCAGTACTTC.

This clonotype has at least ten counts. The chain is built from TRBV6-6 and TRBJ1-2; D call uncertain. The V end lost 4 bases, the J end lost 8 bases, and 5 bases lay between the germline ends. CDR3 length: 10 amino acids. The germline V gene has CDR1 MNHNY and CDR2 SVGAGI (reference sequence). The CDR3 DNA follows: TGTGCCAGCAGTTCTGGGGGCTACACCTTC. Its protein is CASSSGGYTF.

By sample fraction, this clonotype is medium-sized. V and J are TRBV18 and TRBJ2-1; D may be TRBD1 or TRBD2 (5 bases each). V was clipped by 5 bases and J by 0 bases, with 20 bases between them. Germline-derived CDR1 and CDR2 are KGHSH and LQKENI. CDR3 length: 18 residues. The CDR3 loop is CASSAIGGRGSSYNEQFF. CDR3 nucleotide sequence: TGTGCCAGCTCAGCAATTGGGGGACGGGGAAGCTCCTACAATGAGCAGTTCTTC.

This clonotype was seen a few times. The chain couples TRBV10-3 to TRBJ2-3, with 12 bases identical to TRBD1. Looked up from germline, CDR1 is ENHRY and CDR2 is SYGVKD. This CDR3 comprises 15 residues. Unmatched junction bases numbered 5, after V lost 6 bases and J lost 4 bases. The CDR3 DNA is TGTGCCATCAGCTTCGGGACAGGGGGCCCAGATACGCAGTATTTT. It codes for CAISFGTGGPDTQYF.

Many counts were recorded for this clonotype. The genes are TRBV19 and TRBJ1-6; tentative D call: TRBD1 (6 bases). CDR1 and CDR2 from the germline V gene are LNHDA and SQIVND (reference sequence). V was cut by 7 bases and J by 7 bases, with 14 bases left in between. The CDR3 is 14 residues long. The CDR3 is CASNRGEENSPLHF. In DNA form, the CDR3 reads TGTGCCAGTAATAGGGGGGAAGAGAATTCACCCCTCCACTTT.

In its sample, this clonotype is large. This CDR3 is CATSGDLPETQYF. For the CDR3, the DNA is TGTGCCACCAGCGGGGACTTACCAGAGACCCAGTACTTC. This chain links TRBV15 with TRBJ2-5; D perhaps matches TRBD2 (6 bases). V was cut by 5 bases and J by 4 bases, with 11 bases left in between. Germline CDR1 reads LNHNV; CDR2 reads YYDKDF (reference sequence). This CDR3 has 13 residues.

This clonotype is medium-sized within its sample. This chain uses TRBV6-6 with TRBJ1-6, with a possible D match to TRBD1 (5 bases). V was shortened by 6 bases and J by 14 bases, with 14 bases between the two germline ends. The CDR3 is 12 amino acids. Per germline, CDR1 MNHNY and CDR2 SVGAGI (reference sequence). The CDR3 sequence: CASSLYGGALHF. In DNA form, the CDR3 reads TGTGCCAGCAGCCTTTACGGGGGGGCCCTCCACTTT.

The table lists this clonotype with a few counts. This chain links TRBV18 with TRBJ2-7; TRBD2 aligns across 11 bases. V gave up 5 bases and J gave up 5 bases; unmatched junction bases: 11. CDR1 and CDR2 from the germline V gene are KGHSH and LQKENI. The CDR3 is 16 residues long. CDR3 in amino acids: CASSTAELAGVDEQYF. The CDR3 nucleotides are TGTGCCAGCTCAACAGCGGAACTAGCGGGAGTCGACGAGCAGTACTTC.

This clonotype has only a few counts. This rearrangement joins TRBV30 to TRBJ2-1, with 9 bases matching TRBD1. This CDR3 spans 15 amino acids. The germline V gene encodes CDR1 GTSNPN and CDR2 SVGIG (reference sequence). J was trimmed by 8 bases and V by 0 bases; bases with no gene match: 8. The CDR3 loop is CAWSVLGTGPHEQFF. The CDR3 DNA reads as TGTGCCTGGAGTGTACTTGGGACAGGGCCCCATGAGCAGTTCTTC.

This clonotype is deemed medium-sized. V and J are TRBV3-1 and TRBJ2-3; TRBD2 aligns across 8 bases. Germline V gene lookup returns CDR1 LGHDT and CDR2 YNNKEL (reference sequence). With V trimmed by 0 bases and J by 3 bases, 5 bases remained unmatched. CDR3 size: 16 residues. The CDR3 here is CASSQDIASGTDTQYF. In DNA form, the CDR3 reads TGTGCCAGCAGCCAAGATATAGCTAGCGGGACAGATACGCAGTATTTT.

There are many counts of this clonotype. The rearrangement uses TRBV18 and TRBJ1-5, with D hard to call. Per germline, CDR1 KGHSH and CDR2 LQKENI. Trimming took 3 bases from V and 5 from J, leaving 8 bases between them. CDR3 length: 13 residues. CDR3 nucleotide sequence: TGTGCCAGCTCACCCAACAGCGATCAGCCCCAGCATTTT. Translation gives CASSPNSDQPQHF.

A word on this clonotype: A much larger clonotype is one base distant, so this may be a read error. As the CDR3 is not closed by the conserved phenylalanine or tryptophan, this likely results from a read error. The chain employs TRBV7-2 and TRBJ1-5, with D perhaps matching TRBD1 (6 bases). The ends were cut back, 5 bases at V and 0 bases at J, with 14 bases in the middle. CDR3 length: 16 residues. Germline-derived CDR1 and CDR2 are SGHTA and FQGNSA. CDR3 protein: CASSPGDIYSNQPQHL. The DNA for the CDR3 is TGTGCCAGCAGCCCAGGGGACATCTATAGCAATCAGCCCCAGCATCTT.

By share of the sample, this clonotype is large. The genes are TRBV20-1 and TRBJ2-7; 13 bases map to TRBD2. Trimming took 3 bases from V and 0 from J; bases not matched to a gene: 8. This CDR3 has 17 amino acids. Germline-derived CDR1 and CDR2 are DFQATT and SNEGSKA (reference sequence). The CDR3 protein is CSARSGTSGTVSYEQYF. Here the CDR3 DNA reads TGCAGTGCTAGGTCCGGGACTAGCGGGACAGTCTCCTACGAGCAGTACTTC.

This clonotype was seen repeatedly, ten times or more. For the CDR3, the DNA is TGTGCCAGCAGCTTAGGAGTCCCAGCGCTGAGGGAGACCCAGTACTTC. It yields the protein CASSLGVPALRETQYF. The gene calls are TRBV7-2 and TRBJ2-5; the D is unclear. V lost 1 base, J lost 5 bases, and 17 bases lay in between. CDR3 length equals 16 residues. Per germline, CDR1 SGHTA and CDR2 FQGNSA.

In its sample, this clonotype is medium-sized. The rearrangement joins TRBV13 to TRBJ2-3; 7 positions agree with TRBD2. Looked up from germline, CDR1 is PRHDT and CDR2 is FYEKMQ (reference sequence). Trimming at V came to 0 bases and at J to 1 base, leaving 7 bases not matched to a gene. This CDR3 comprises 17 residues. In nucleotides, the CDR3 is TGTGCCAGCAGCTTAGGCCAAGGGACTAAACGCACAGATACGCAGTATTTT. This translates into CASSLGQGTKRTDTQYF.

This clonotype was observed many times. The CDR3 coding sequence is TGTGCCAGCAGCTCGACAGCCCTAGCGGCCTCCTACAATGAGCAGTTCTTC. This gives the protein CASSSTALAASYNEQFF. The chain combines TRBV7-8 with TRBJ2-1; 7 positions match TRBD2. With V trimmed by 4 bases and J by 0 bases, 9 bases remained unmatched. CDR1 and CDR2 (germline): SGHVS, FQNEAQ. The CDR3 runs 17 residues.